The sequence of this T cell receptor beta chain was determined in a study of CD8+ T cells in alopecia areata. Findings and caveats of the study: Lesional scalp displayed greater clonality than normal scalp, most notably in alopecia totalis/universalis.

The investigators collected lesional scalp punch biopsies and peripheral blood from alopecia areata patients. Trimming shortened V by 6 bases and J by 0 bases, and 14 bases separated the two germline ends. Germline CDR1 SQVTM, CDR2 ANQGSEA. The CDR3 contains 14 residues. This clone was seen only once. Its antigen is as yet unknown. Extracted RNA was reverse transcribed into cDNA, the sequencing template. Profiled with immunoSEQ multiplex PCR; TCRdb holds only in-frame clones, not every one. The sample contains more than 200,000 clones, around 67% of which appear only once. Sequences were derived from CD4+ T cells sorted from blood, sampled at week 0. The V and J genes are TRBV29-1 and TRBJ1-2, with no clear D. This clonotype originated in a human donor with alopecia areata. The chain's CDR3 is CSVVDGISNYGYTF. For the CDR3, the DNA is TGCAGCGTCGTAGACGGAATCTCTAACTATGGCTACACCTTC. The entire variable domain, with the rest obtained from reference TRBV29-1 and TRBJ1-2, is as follows: SAVISQKPSRDICQRGTSLTIQCQVDSQVTMMFWYRQQPGQSLTLIATANQGSEATYESGFVIDKFPISRPNLTFSTLTVSNMSPEDSSIYLCSVVDGISNYGYTFGSGTRLTVV.